One sample yielded the 22 T cell receptor beta chains listed below, sequenced in a study of PD-1 blockade in classical Hodgkin lymphoma. Relapse after autologous stem cell transplantation occurred in every patient, and brentuximab vedotin exposure varied. Here immunoSEQ multiplex PCR was the method, and the copy in TCRdb shows in-frame clones only, minus some. The table shows approximately 160,000 clones, with about four fifths occurring only once. Sequenced here: peripheral blood mononuclear cells (PBMCs), sampled before the second cycle of nivolumab. These receptors were obtained from a human donor with classical Hodgkin lymphoma.

This chain links TRBV6-1 with TRBJ1-4; D possibly corresponds to TRBD1 (5 bases). The V end was cut by 2 bases, the J end by 0 bases, with 13 bases between. Germline lookup yields CDR1 MNHNS and CDR2 SASEGT. The CDR3 extends over 17 amino acids. In DNA, the CDR3 is TGTGCCAGCAGTGAACACAGGCCGTGGTCAACTAATGAAAAACTGTTTTTT. It encodes CASSEHRPWSTNEKLFF.

The V gene is TRBV6-1, the J gene TRBJ1-6; 7 bases fit TRBD1. Germline loops: CDR1 MNHNS, CDR2 SASEGT. There are 15 residues in the CDR3. V shed 2 bases, J shed 8 bases, and the junction held 6 bases outside the gene matches. This CDR3 reads CASSERGRWDSPLHF. DNA for the CDR3: TGTGCCAGCAGTGAAAGGGGGCGTTGGGATTCACCCCTCCACTTT.

This chain connects TRBV10-3 to TRBJ2-5, with D possibly being TRBD2 (5 bases). V was trimmed by 7 bases and J by 3 bases, leaving 12 bases between them. The CDR3 is 13 amino acids. Germline assignment: CDR1 ENHRY and CDR2 SYGVKD. CDR3 nucleotides: TGTGCCATCAAGGAGGAGCGGAAAGAGACCCAGTACTTC. It is translated as CAIKEERKETQYF.

The CDR3 loop reads CASSPHSAPGRAGELFF. The CDR3 DNA is TGTGCCAGCAGCCCACATTCGGCTCCAGGGAGGGCGGGGGAGCTGTTTTTT. The chain has TRBV4-2 and TRBJ2-2; 7 bases match TRBD2. V trimming: 4 bases; J trimming: 8 bases; junction bases outside the gene matches: 16. The CDR3 is 17 amino acids. Germline lookup yields CDR1 LGHNA and CDR2 YNFKEQ.

The V call is TRBV5-4, the J call TRBJ2-3; D gene unclear. This CDR3 comprises 13 residues. V lost 0 bases, J lost 4 bases, and 6 bases lay in between. CDR1 and CDR2 from the germline V gene are SGHNT and YYREEE (reference sequence). This chain's CDR3 is CASSLAGSDTQYF. The DNA for the CDR3 is TGTGCCAGCAGCTTGGCCGGATCAGATACGCAGTATTTT.

The chain recombines TRBV4-1 with TRBJ2-5; 8 bases fit TRBD2. The CDR3 contains 15 residues. V trimming: 0 bases; J trimming: 7 bases; junction bases outside the gene matches: 7. The V gene's germline CDR1 is MGHRA and CDR2 YSYEKL. The CDR3 DNA follows: TGCGCCAGCAGCCAAGATCCGGGGGGGCTAGGGACCCAGTACTTC. Translated: CASSQDPGGLGTQYF.

The chain is built from TRBV11-3 and TRBJ2-2; TRBD1 matches at 8 bases. Trimming cost V 5 bases and J 7 bases; bases outside gene matches: 9. This CDR3 is built from 15 residues. CDR1 is SGHNT and CDR2 is YENEEA in the germline V gene. The CDR3 protein is CASSHGTGVGGELFF. CDR3 nucleotides: TGTGCCAGCAGCCACGGGACAGGAGTCGGCGGGGAGCTGTTTTTT.

This clone came up a few times. The rearrangement uses TRBV5-1 and TRBJ2-7; possible D gene TRBD1, 7 bases. CDR3 length: 17 residues. Trimming shortened V by 3 bases and J by 3 bases, and 22 bases separated the two germline ends. The germline CDR1 and CDR2 sequences are SGHRS and YFSETQ. CDR3: CASSSPGGGRGGYEQYF. Written as DNA, the CDR3 is TGCGCCAGCAGCTCCCCTGGAGGGGGCAGGGGAGGCTACGAGCAGTACTTC.

V and J are TRBV4-1 and TRBJ2-7; 7 bases align to TRBD1. Unmatched junction bases numbered 2, after V lost 5 bases and J lost 1 base. The CDR3 sequence is 13 residues long. Looked up from germline, CDR1 is MGHRA and CDR2 is YSYEKL. For the CDR3, the DNA is TGCGCCAGCAGCTGGGACAGTTCCTACGAGCAGTACTTC. Its protein is CASSWDSSYEQYF.

The chain links TRBV18 to TRBJ2-6; tentatively, D is TRBD1 (5 bases). Germline loops: CDR1 KGHSH, CDR2 LQKENI. V lost 2 bases and J 2 bases, leaving 7 bases between the germline ends. The CDR3 is 15 residues long. CDR3 in amino acids: CASSPIGAGANVLTF. DNA of the CDR3: TGTGCCAGCTCACCAATAGGGGCTGGGGCCAACGTCCTGACTTTC.

The chain joins TRBV6-6 to TRBJ1-2; no clear D. The CDR3 covers 16 residues. The germline V and J ends were trimmed by 0 bases and 4 bases, with 15 bases remaining between them. Germline V CDR1 and CDR2: MNHNY, SVGAGI (reference sequence). CDR3 in DNA: TGTGCCAGCAGTTACTCGTTGGTCCGGGCGCCCTATGGCTACACCTTC. Translated, it gives CASSYSLVRAPYGYTF.

The chain links TRBV7-2 to TRBJ2-7; TRBD1 matches 8 bases. The CDR3 covers 15 residues. V shed 2 bases and J 4 bases; nucleotides not matched to a gene: 7. Germline CDR1 is SGHTA and CDR2 is FQGNSA. The CDR3, as DNA: TGTGCCAGCAGCTTAAGACTAGGACAGGGTTACGAGCAGTACTTC. It is translated as CASSLRLGQGYEQYF.

In this sample, this clone turned up once. This chain joins TRBV5-5 and TRBJ2-7; TRBD1 is a possible D gene (5 bases). The CDR3 consists of 16 residues. The V end lost 0 bases, the J end lost 1 base, and 14 bases lay between the germline ends. From germline, CDR1 is SGHKS and CDR2 YYEKEE (reference sequence). CDR3 in DNA: TGTGCCAGCAGCTTGGCGGCAGGGATAAGGTCCTACGAGCAGTACTTC. Translating it yields CASSLAAGIRSYEQYF.

The rearrangement joins TRBV18 to TRBJ2-2, with 10 nucleotides matching TRBD1. The germline V gene encodes CDR1 KGHSH and CDR2 LQKENI. This CDR3 region has 16 residues. Trimming cost V 4 bases and J 3 bases; bases outside gene matches: 5. This CDR3 reads CASSRRTGGDTGELFF. In DNA form, the CDR3 reads TGTGCCAGCTCACGCCGGACAGGGGGGGACACCGGGGAGCTGTTTTTT.

This rearrangement joins TRBV2 to TRBJ1-3; 8 bases are a match to TRBD1. Unmatched junction bases numbered 11, after V lost 11 bases and J lost 2 bases. In germline, CDR1 is SNHLY, CDR2 FYNNEI. This CDR3 is built from 15 residues. CDR3 residues: CASQPRTGPGNTIYF. The CDR3 coding sequence is TGTGCCTCCCAGCCCCGGACAGGGCCTGGAAACACCATATATTTT.

The chain uses TRBV19 and TRBJ2-2; 10 positions agree with TRBD2. This CDR3 is built from 17 residues. Unmatched junction bases numbered 6, after V lost 2 bases and J lost 3 bases. Germline CDR1 is LNHDA and CDR2 is SQIVND (reference sequence). This chain's CDR3 is CASSITSGGADTGELFF. The CDR3 bases are TGTGCCAGTAGTATAACGAGCGGGGGGGCCGACACCGGGGAGCTGTTTTTT. The entire variable domain, with the rest obtained from reference TRBV19 and TRBJ2-2, is as follows: DGGITQSPKYLFRKEGQNVTLSCEQNLNHDAMYWYRQDPGQGLRLIYYSQIVNDFQKGDIAEGYSVSREKKESFPLTVTSAQKNPTAFYLCASSITSGGADTGELFFGEGSRLTVL.

The chain carries TRBV6-5 and TRBJ2-2, with D unresolved. This CDR3 spans 13 amino acids. V dropped 2 bases and J dropped 7 bases, with 8 bases sitting between them. Germline assignment: CDR1 MNHEY and CDR2 SVGAGI. CDR3 residues: CASSYLEGGELFF. The CDR3 nucleotides are TGTGCCAGCAGTTACCTCGAAGGCGGGGAGCTGTTTTTT.

The chain carries TRBV7-2 and TRBJ2-1, with D perhaps matching TRBD2 (6 bases). The CDR3 runs to 14 residues. Between the trimmed V and J ends, which lost 5 bases and 4 bases, there was a span of 12 bases. Germline assignment: CDR1 SGHTA and CDR2 FQGNSA. CDR3 amino acids: CASSHRDWYNEQFF. CDR3 sequence (DNA): TGTGCCAGCAGCCACCGGGACTGGTACAATGAGCAGTTCTTC.

V gene TRBV10-3 combines with J gene TRBJ2-1; 7 positions match TRBD1. The germline V gene encodes CDR1 ENHRY and CDR2 SYGVKD. This CDR3 has 15 amino acids. V gave up 9 bases and J gave up 0 bases; unmatched junction bases: 8. The CDR3, as DNA: TGTGCCATAAAAGGGGCAGGGGGCTCCTACAATGAGCAGTTCTTC. Translated, it gives CAIKGAGGSYNEQFF.

A few counts support this clone. The CDR3 here is CATLDSNRETQYF. CDR3 DNA sequence: TGTGCCACGTTGGACAGCAATCGGGAGACCCAGTACTTC. V usage is TRBV10-3 and J usage is TRBJ2-5; tentatively, D is TRBD1 (6 bases). Germline values: CDR1 ENHRY, CDR2 SYGVKD. The ends were cut back, 10 bases at V and 5 bases at J, with 17 bases in the middle. CDR3 length: 13 amino acids.

This clone was detected a few times. The chain links TRBV19 to TRBJ1-5; 11 nucleotides agree with TRBD1. Germline V gives CDR1 LNHDA, CDR2 SQIVND (reference sequence). V was clipped by 2 bases and J by 8 bases; unmatched bases: 11. The CDR3 is made up of 17 amino acids. As DNA, the CDR3 is TGTGCCAGTAGTATAAGGACAGGGGGCGGAGGACCCGAGCCCCAGCATTTT. Translated: CASSIRTGGGGPEPQHF.

The J gene is TRBJ2-1, the V gene TRBV7-3; TRBD2 agrees at 14 bases. V dropped 0 bases and J dropped 1; count of bases not matched to a gene: 2. The germline V gene has CDR1 SGHTA and CDR2 FQGTGA. CDR3 length: 18 amino acids. As DNA, the CDR3 is TGTGCCAGCAGCTTAACCCGGACTAGCGGGGGGTCCTACAATGAGCAGTTCTTC. It translates to CASSLTRTSGGSYNEQFF.